This T cell receptor beta chain was captured in a study of early T cells in non-severe SARS-CoV-2 infection. Unique molecular identifiers were added to individual cDNA molecules. TCRdb ran MiXCR on the 5' RACE reads and lists one entry per CDR3 protein. Of under 85,000 distinct CDR3 sequences listed, about 9% are singletons. Germline V gene data show CDR1 as SGHTA and CDR2 as FQGNSA. The V and J ends lost 1 base and 4 bases, in that order; junction bases with no gene match: 7. The length of the CDR3 is 15 residues. This clonotype came up a few times. Sequencing was done on a sample of whole blood. The rearrangement links TRBV7-2 to TRBJ2-7; 7 bases agree with TRBD2. This receptor was obtained from an adult who was a healthcare worker with PCR-confirmed SARS-CoV-2 infection or an uninfected control (not recorded which). The CDR3 DNA is TGTGCCAGCAGCTTAGATGGCGGGAGTGTATACGAGCAGTACTTC. Its protein is CASSLDGGSVYEQYF.